This T cell receptor beta chain emerged from a study of a mutant IDH1 vaccine in newly diagnosed glioma. As for the study in general: Vaccines began 4-6 weeks after radiotherapy alone, or with temozolomide cycles. Standard pretreatment was either radiotherapy, temozolomide, or, for most, radiochemotherapy with temozolomide.

Time point described: week 35, safety follow-up. Topical imiquimod was applied with each vaccine dose, which held 300 ug of mutant IDH1 20-mer peptide. Deletions cut 0 bases from V and 1 base from J, with 8 bases between. Germline loops: CDR1 SGHNT, CDR2 YYREEE (reference sequence). CDR3 length: 14 residues. The repertoire was sequenced with immunoSEQ multiplex PCR; TCRdb's copy has only in-frame clones and lacks some. The table lists about 26,000 clones, roughly 85% of them singletons, with around 31% in the top ten. As concerns this clone: The antigen is unknown.

This receptor was taken from a man aged 30 to 45 with glioma. The rearrangement uses TRBV5-4 and TRBJ2-7; unclear D gene. Sequences were derived from PBMCs, sampled from a glioma patient whose treatment included an IDH1 peptide vaccine. DNA for the CDR3: TGTGCCAGCAGCTTGGACAGAAATTCCTACGAGCAGTACTTC. Translation: CASSLDRNSYEQYF.